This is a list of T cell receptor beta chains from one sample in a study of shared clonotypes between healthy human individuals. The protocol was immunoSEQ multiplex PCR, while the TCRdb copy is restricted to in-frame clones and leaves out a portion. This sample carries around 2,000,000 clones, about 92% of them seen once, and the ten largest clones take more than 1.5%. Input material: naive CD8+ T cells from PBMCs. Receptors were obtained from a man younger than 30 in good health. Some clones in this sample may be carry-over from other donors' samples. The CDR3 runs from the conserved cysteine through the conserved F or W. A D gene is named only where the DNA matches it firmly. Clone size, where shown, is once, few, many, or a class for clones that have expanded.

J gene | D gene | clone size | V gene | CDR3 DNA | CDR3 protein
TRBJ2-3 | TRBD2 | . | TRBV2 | TGTGCCAGCACGGGAATAGCGGGAGGACCTAGCACAGATACGCAGTATTTT | CASTGIAGGPSTDTQYF
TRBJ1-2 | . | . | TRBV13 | TGTGCCAGCAGCTTAGGAGGAGGGACCTGGGGGACCTTC | CASSLGGGTWGTF
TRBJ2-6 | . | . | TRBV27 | TGTGCCAGCAGCGAGGGAACTGGGGCCAACGTCCTGACTTTC | CASSEGTGANVLTF
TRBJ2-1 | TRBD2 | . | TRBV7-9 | TGTGCCAGCCTAGCGGGGAAGAATGAGCAGTTCTTC | CASLAGKNEQFF
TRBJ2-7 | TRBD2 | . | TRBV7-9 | TGTGCCAGCAGCTTCGTTAGCGGGAGGAACGAGCAGTACTTC | CASSFVSGRNEQYF
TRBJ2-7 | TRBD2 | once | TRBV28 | TGTGCCAGCAGTCCCCCCCTGGACAGGATCGCGAGCGGGAGGGCCGAGCAGTACTTC | CASSPPLDRIASGRAEQYF
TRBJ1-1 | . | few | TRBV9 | TGTGCCAGCAGCGTAGTACCCCCAGGCATGAACACTGAAGCTTTCTTT | CASSVVPPGMNTEAFF
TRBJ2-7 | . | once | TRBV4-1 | TGCGCCAGCAGCCAAGGGGCGGGTGTTAAGGCTCCCTACGAGCAGTACTTC | CASSQGAGVKAPYEQYF
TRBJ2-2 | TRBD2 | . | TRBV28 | TGTGCCAGCGGACCCGCGGGACTAGCGGAAAAAAACACCGGGGAGCTGTTTTTT | CASGPAGLAEKNTGELFF
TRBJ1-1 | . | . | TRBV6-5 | TGTGCCAGCAGTTACTCGATACCTAGGGAGGTTGAAGCTTTCTTT | CASSYSIPREVEAFF
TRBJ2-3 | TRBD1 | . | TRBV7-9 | TGTGCCAGCACACCCCGGGACAGGGGGGCAGATACGCAGTATTTT | CASTPRDRGADTQYF
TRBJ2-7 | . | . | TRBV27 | TGTGCCAGCAGCCCGGATGCTTACGAGCAGTACTTC | CASSPDAYEQYF
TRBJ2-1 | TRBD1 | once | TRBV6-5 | TGTGCCAGCAGGGAACGGGACAGGAGGTACAATGAGCAGTTCTTC | CASRERDRRYNEQFF
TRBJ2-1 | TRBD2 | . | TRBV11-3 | TGTGCCAGCAGCCCGCGGGAGGGCCGTAATGAGCAGTTCTTC | CASSPREGRNEQFF
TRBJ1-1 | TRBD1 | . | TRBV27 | TGTGCCAGCAGGATGATAAGGGACAGGAACACTGAAGCTTTCTTT | CASRMIRDRNTEAFF
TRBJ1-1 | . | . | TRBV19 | TGTGCCAGTAGTATAGGCGGGGGGTTGGGCCCCGAAGCTTTCTTT | CASSIGGGLGPEAFF
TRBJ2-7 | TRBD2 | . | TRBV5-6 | TGTGCCAGCAGCTTGGAAACCCCTGGACCTCGCGGGAGCTCCTACGAGCAGTACTTC | CASSLETPGPRGSSYEQYF
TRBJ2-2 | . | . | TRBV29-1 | TGCAGCGTTGAAGTCTTTACCGGGGAGCTGTTTTTT | CSVEVFTGELFF
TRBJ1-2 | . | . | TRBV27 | TGTGCCAGCAGTTCGGGACGGACGCACACCGACTATGGCTACACCTTC | CASSSGRTHTDYGYTF
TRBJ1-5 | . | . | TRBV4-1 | TGCGCCAGCAGCCTAAGGGAGGGGGGGTTAGGCAATCAGCCCCAGCATTTT | CASSLREGGLGNQPQHF
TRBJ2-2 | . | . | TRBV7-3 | TGTGCCAGCAGCTCCAGGCATACCGGGGAGCTGTTTTTT | CASSSRHTGELFF